Each of the 18 T cell receptor beta chains below was sequenced from the same sample in a study of cytomegalovirus exposure and HLA in healthy donors. Primers: 60 Vbeta forward and 13 Jbeta reverse. TCRdb's copy holds only in-frame clones and misses some; the assay was immunoSEQ multiplex PCR. The sample records 55,000 to 70,000 clones, 80% being singletons. The sample comprised PBMCs. Every receptor here comes from a woman in her 40s in good health and CMV-seronegative.

J is TRBJ2-3 and V is TRBV6-1, with D perhaps TRBD1 (6 bases). The CDR3 runs to 14 residues. Germline values: CDR1 MNHNS, CDR2 SASEGT. The V and J ends lost 6 bases and 6 bases respectively, with 16 bases between them. CDR3 sequence: CASSETGTEDTQYF. The CDR3 DNA reads TGTGCCAGCAGCGAAACAGGGACGGAGGATACGCAGTATTTT.

The chain employs TRBV5-1 and TRBJ2-2, with TRBD2 identical over 9 bases. Germline loops: CDR1 SGHRS, CDR2 YFSETQ. Trimming at V came to 6 bases and at J to 5 bases, leaving 8 bases not matched to a gene. This CDR3 region has 15 residues. CDR3 coding DNA: TGCGCCAGCACCAAAAGGACTAGCGATACCGGGGAGCTGTTTTTT. Translating gives CASTKRTSDTGELFF.

V gene TRBV7-9 combines with J gene TRBJ2-7; 13 nucleotides line up with TRBD2. With 5 bases clipped from V and 1 base from J, the junction kept 11 bases outside the gene matches. There are 18 residues in the CDR3. Germline V gene sequence: CDR1 SEHNR, CDR2 FQNEAQ (reference sequence). This CDR3 reads CASSETSGRQVVSYEQYF. CDR3 nucleotides: TGTGCCAGCAGCGAGACTAGCGGGAGGCAGGTCGTATCCTACGAGCAGTACTTC.

This chain joins TRBV7-9 and TRBJ1-5; tentative D call: TRBD1 (6 bases). CDR1 SEHNR and CDR2 FQNEAQ come from the germline V gene (reference sequence). V gave up 2 bases and J gave up 5 bases, with 10 bases separating them. The CDR3 spans 14 residues. CDR3 sequence reads: CASSLMTGDQPQHF. CDR3 sequence (DNA): TGTGCCAGCAGCTTAATGACAGGTGATCAGCCCCAGCATTTT. Drawing the rest from reference TRBV7-9 and TRBJ1-5, the complete variable domain is DTGVSQNPRHKITKRGQNVTFRCDPISEHNRLYWYRQTLGQGPEFLTYFQNEAQLEKSRLLSDRFSAERPKGSFSTLEIQRTEQGDSAMYLCASSLMTGDQPQHFGDGTRLSIL.

The chain is built from TRBV7-3 and TRBJ2-3; 9 nucleotides agree with TRBD2. From germline, CDR1 is SGHTA and CDR2 FQGTGA. The ends lost 1 base at V and 5 bases at J; junction bases unmatched: 4. The length of the CDR3 is 15 residues. This CDR3 is CASSLMPAGGDTQYF. As DNA, the CDR3 is TGTGCCAGCAGCTTAATGCCAGCGGGAGGAGATACGCAGTATTTT. The variable domain in full, completed from reference TRBV7-3 and TRBJ2-3, reads GAGVSQTPSNKVTEKGKYVELRCDPISGHTALYWYRQSLGQGPEFLIYFQGTGAADDSGLPNDRFFAVRPEGSVSTLKIQRTERGDSAVYLCASSLMPAGGDTQYFGPGTRLTVL.

The chain employs TRBV9 and TRBJ1-2; 10 bases fit TRBD1. The CDR3 length is 19 residues. From germline, CDR1 is SGDLS and CDR2 YYNGEE. V lost 2 bases and J lost 3; bases outside the gene matches: 16. CDR3 nucleotides: TGTGCCAGCAGCGTGGCCGGTGATGTCCGGGACAGGGGCGACTATGGCTACACCTTC. Translating gives CASSVAGDVRDRGDYGYTF.

In regard to this clone: The junction departs from germline at one end; a sequencing error may be responsible. CDR3 protein: CASSNSEAFF. The CDR3 bases are TGTGCCAGCAGTAACAGTGAAGCTTTCTTT. The chain joins TRBV6-6 to TRBJ1-1; D call uncertain. CDR3 length equals 10 residues. Germline lookup yields CDR1 MNHNY and CDR2 SVGAGI (reference sequence).

The CDR3 protein is CSATAYNEQFF. The CDR3 nucleotides are TGCAGTGCTACCGCGTACAATGAGCAGTTCTTC. The chain uses TRBV20-1 and TRBJ2-1, with unresolved D. CDR3 length: 11 amino acids. The germline CDR1 and CDR2 sequences are DFQATT and SNEGSKA (reference sequence). Trimming took 4 bases from V and 4 from J, leaving 5 bases between them.

The chain is built from TRBV29-1 and TRBJ2-3, with 10 bases that match TRBD1. Germline V gene sequence: CDR1 SQVTM, CDR2 ANQGSEA. The V segment lost 4 bases and the J segment 4 bases; nucleotides outside the gene matches: 5. This CDR3 contains 14 residues. The CDR3 here is CSVVGQGMPDTQYF. CDR3 sequence (DNA): TGCAGCGTTGTGGGACAGGGGATGCCAGATACGCAGTATTTT.

This clone was seen a few times. The chain recombines TRBV9 with TRBJ2-2; 7 bases fit TRBD2. The junction had 2 bases not matched to a gene; V was cut back by 3 bases and J by 0 bases. CDR1 is SGDLS and CDR2 is YYNGEE in the germline V gene. This CDR3 contains 15 residues. The CDR3 sequence is CASSAGTTNTGELFF. CDR3 DNA sequence: TGTGCCAGCAGCGCCGGGACTACGAACACCGGGGAGCTGTTTTTT.

The V and J genes are TRBV14 and TRBJ2-5; maybe TRBD2 (6 bases). Trimming stripped 1 base from V and 5 bases from J, with 14 bases between. The CDR3 is made up of 15 amino acids. The germline V gene encodes CDR1 SGHDN and CDR2 FVKESK. CDR3 in DNA: TGTGCCAGCAGCCAAGGACTCGGGAGAGGTGAGACCCAGTACTTC. Translation gives CASSQGLGRGETQYF.

This clone was counted a few times. V usage is TRBV4-1 and J usage is TRBJ2-2; possibly TRBD1 for D (6 bases). The germline V gene has CDR1 MGHRA and CDR2 YSYEKL. CDR3 length: 14 residues. V was shortened by 6 bases and J by 5 bases, with 13 bases between the two germline ends. The CDR3 DNA reads TGCGCCAGCAGGTCCGGGACAACTACCGGGGAGCTGTTTTTT. As protein: CASRSGTTTGELFF.

This clone has just one count. The chain links TRBV18 to TRBJ1-1, with a weak D call TRBD1 (5 bases). This CDR3 has 15 amino acids. The V gene lost 1 base and the J gene lost 4 bases, with 13 bases spanning the gap. Germline V lookup: CDR1 KGHSH, CDR2 LQKENI. CDR3 residues: CASSPQGYEATEAFF. In nucleotides, the CDR3 is TGTGCCAGCTCACCACAGGGGTATGAGGCCACTGAAGCTTTCTTT.

V is TRBV5-5 and J is TRBJ2-7; D possibly corresponds to TRBD1 (6 bases). Looked up from germline, CDR1 is SGHKS and CDR2 is YYEKEE (reference sequence). The germline V and J ends were trimmed by 10 bases and 2 bases, with 16 bases remaining between them. There are 13 residues in the CDR3. The CDR3 DNA reads TGTGCCGGATTACAGGGATCTCCCTACGAGCAGTACTTC. Protein: CAGLQGSPYEQYF.

The chain links TRBV28 to TRBJ1-1; no clear D. V lost 7 bases, J lost 1 base, and 10 bases lay in between. The CDR3 covers 13 residues. Germline values: CDR1 MDHEN, CDR2 SYDVKM. The chain's CDR3 is CASTGSRNTEAFF. The CDR3 nucleotides read TGTGCCAGCACGGGGAGCAGGAACACTGAAGCTTTCTTT.

The genes are TRBV29-1 and TRBJ2-7; TRBD1 matches 8 bases. This CDR3 region has 14 residues. The germline V gene has CDR1 SQVTM and CDR2 ANQGSEA. Trimming removed 4 bases from V and 6 bases from J; junction bases left unmatched: 11. The CDR3 sequence is CSVGVGRGPFEQYF. The CDR3 DNA sequence: TGCAGCGTTGGGGTGGGCAGGGGGCCGTTCGAGCAGTACTTC.

V is TRBV5-8 and J is TRBJ1-2, with D unclear. V was pared by 4 bases and J by 2 bases, with 18 bases between. Germline V gives CDR1 SGHTS, CDR2 YDEGEE. The CDR3 has 16 residues. The CDR3 is CASSPRVGSPNYGYTF. For the CDR3, the DNA is TGTGCCAGCAGCCCACGGGTCGGCAGTCCGAACTATGGCTACACCTTC.

The chain uses TRBV9 and TRBJ2-7, with TRBD2 as a possible D gene (6 bases). The V gene lost 5 bases and the J gene lost 2 bases, with 14 bases spanning the gap. The CDR3 totals 14 residues. Germline assignment: CDR1 SGDLS and CDR2 YYNGEE. CDR3 amino acids: CASSPQTSPYEQYF. CDR3 in DNA: TGTGCCAGCAGTCCCCAGACTAGTCCCTACGAGCAGTACTTC.